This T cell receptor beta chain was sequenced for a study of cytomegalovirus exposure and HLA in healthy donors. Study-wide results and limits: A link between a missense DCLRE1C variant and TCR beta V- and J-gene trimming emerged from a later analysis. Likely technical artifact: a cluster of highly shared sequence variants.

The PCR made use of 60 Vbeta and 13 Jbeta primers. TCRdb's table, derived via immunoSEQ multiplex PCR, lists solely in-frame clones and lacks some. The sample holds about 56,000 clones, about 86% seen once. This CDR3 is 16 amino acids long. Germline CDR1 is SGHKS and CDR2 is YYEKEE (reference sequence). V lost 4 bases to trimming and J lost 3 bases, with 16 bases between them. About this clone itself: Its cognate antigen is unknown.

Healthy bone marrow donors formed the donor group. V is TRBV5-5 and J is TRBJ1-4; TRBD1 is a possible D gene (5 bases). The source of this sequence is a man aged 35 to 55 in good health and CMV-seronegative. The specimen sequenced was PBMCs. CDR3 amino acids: CASSQLPGGANEKLFF. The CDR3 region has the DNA TGTGCCAGCAGCCAGCTGCCCGGGGGGGCTAATGAAAAACTGTTTTTT.